This T cell receptor beta chain stems from a study of cytomegalovirus exposure and HLA in healthy donors. CDR3 length equals 15 residues. CDR1 ENHRY and CDR2 SYGVKD come from the germline V gene. Losses at the gene ends were 7 bases for V and 3 bases for J; bases not matched to a gene: 8. Study-wide points: Prior analysis indicated that the majority of TCR beta V segments exhibited productivity approximately 87% or approximately 30% of the time. Some TCR beta chains (roughly 160 of them) were listed as cytomegalovirus-associated.

This clone was detected only a few times. Its matching antigen is unknown. The primer mix had 60 Vbeta and 13 Jbeta primers. TCRdb keeps only in-frame clones here, not all; method: immunoSEQ multiplex PCR. The top ten clones hold 1.9% of a sample with 100,000 to 150,000 clones, around 80% of them seen once. The chain combines TRBV10-3 with TRBJ2-5; 10 bases align to TRBD2. The receptor was derived from a man aged 45-60 years in good health and CMV-seronegative. Sequencing input: PBMCs. CDR3: CAINSGGASEETQYF. In DNA form, the CDR3 reads TGTGCCATCAACAGCGGGGGGGCCTCGGAAGAGACCCAGTACTTC.